This paragraph covers one T cell receptor beta chain sequence. Its specificity is not known. The CDR3 runs 14 residues. V was pared by 5 bases and J by 2 bases, with 10 bases between. CDR1 SGHAT and CDR2 FQNNGV come from the germline V gene. The data derive from a study of T cell responses to AZD1222 COVID-19 vaccine. Assay used: immunoSEQ multiplex PCR; TCRdb lists only in-frame clones, some missing. Here the sample spans 130,000 or so clones, more than 80% being singletons. Study results and limitations: Clonal diversity may have been underestimated in mostly white British donors. Spike-wide coverage was observed for vaccine-associated CD4 TCRs, with dominant responses at 160-218 and 743-854. Baseline serology detected seropositivity in only a handful of AZD1222 recipients. The reported proportion of spike-specific TCRs targeting unmutated variant regions was nearly half.

The source of this sequence is an adult in good health. The rearrangement links TRBV11-2 to TRBJ1-3; D gene unclear. The sample in question was peripheral blood, obtained on day 0 of AZD1222 vaccination. The CDR3 DNA reads as TGTGCCAGCAGCCACCGGGAGACTGGAAACACCATATATTTT. This translates into CASSHRETGNTIYF.